This record looks at one TCR beta chain sequence and its context. This entry is derived from a study of control samples from healthy donors and cancer patients. V was pared by 5 bases and J by 6 bases, with 16 bases between. This CDR3 comprises 15 residues. Germline V CDR1 and CDR2: SGHVS, FQNEAQ. Profiling relied on immunoSEQ multiplex PCR, and the TCRdb table lists in-frame clones only, not all of them. Of 400,000 to 450,000 clones in the sample, 90% were seen once. The receptor's source is a man aged 35 to 55 with head and neck cancer. V is TRBV7-8 and J is TRBJ1-4; D gene uncertain. The specimen sequenced was PBMCs. DNA of the CDR3: TGTGCCAGCAGCCAGGTGCGTGGGTTCGATGAAAAACTGTTTTTT. Its translation is CASSQVRGFDEKLFF.